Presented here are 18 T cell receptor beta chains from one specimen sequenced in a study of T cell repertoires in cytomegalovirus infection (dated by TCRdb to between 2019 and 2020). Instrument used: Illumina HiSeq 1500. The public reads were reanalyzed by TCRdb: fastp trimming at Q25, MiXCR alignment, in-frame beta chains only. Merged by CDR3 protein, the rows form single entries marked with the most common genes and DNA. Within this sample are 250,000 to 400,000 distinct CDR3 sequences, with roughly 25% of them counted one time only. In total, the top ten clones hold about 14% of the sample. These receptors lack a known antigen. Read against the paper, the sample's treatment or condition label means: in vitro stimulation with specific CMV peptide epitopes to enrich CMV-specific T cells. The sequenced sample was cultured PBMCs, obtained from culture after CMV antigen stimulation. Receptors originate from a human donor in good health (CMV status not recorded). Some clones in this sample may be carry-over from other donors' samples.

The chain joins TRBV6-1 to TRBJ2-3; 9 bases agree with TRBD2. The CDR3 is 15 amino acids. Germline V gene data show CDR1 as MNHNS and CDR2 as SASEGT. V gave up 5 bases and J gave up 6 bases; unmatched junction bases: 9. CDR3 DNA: TGTGCCAGCAGTCGGGCGGCGGGAGGGTGGGATACGCAGTATTTT. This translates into CASSRAAGGWDTQYF.

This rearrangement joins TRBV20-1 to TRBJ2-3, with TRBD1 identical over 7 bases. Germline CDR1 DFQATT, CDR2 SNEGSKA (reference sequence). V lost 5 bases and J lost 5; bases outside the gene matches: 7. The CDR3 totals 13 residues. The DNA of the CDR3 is TGCAGTGCTCGCCGACAGGGCCAAGATACGCAGTATTTT. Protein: CSARRQGQDTQYF.

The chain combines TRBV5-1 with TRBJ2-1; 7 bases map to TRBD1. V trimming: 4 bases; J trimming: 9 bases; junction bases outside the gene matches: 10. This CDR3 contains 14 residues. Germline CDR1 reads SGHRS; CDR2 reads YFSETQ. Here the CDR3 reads CASSVTGDKGEQFF. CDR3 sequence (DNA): TGCGCCAGCAGCGTTACAGGGGATAAGGGTGAGCAGTTCTTC.

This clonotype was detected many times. CDR3 bases: TGTGCCAGCAGAGGCCCGGGACCTACGACAATAAACACCGGGGAGCTGTTTTTT. Protein product: CASRGPGPTTINTGELFF. The chain has TRBV28 and TRBJ2-2; D tentatively reads TRBD1 or TRBD2 (5 bases each). Germline CDR1 is MDHEN and CDR2 is SYDVKM. Between the trimmed V and J ends, which lost 6 bases and 2 bases, there was a span of 22 bases. The CDR3 runs to 18 residues.

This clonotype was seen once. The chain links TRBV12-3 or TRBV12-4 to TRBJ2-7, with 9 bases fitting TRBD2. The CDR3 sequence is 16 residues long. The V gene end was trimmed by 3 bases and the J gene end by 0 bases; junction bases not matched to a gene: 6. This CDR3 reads CASSFGLAGPSYEQYF. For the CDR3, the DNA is TGTGCCAGCAGTTTCGGGCTAGCGGGACCCTCCTACGAGCAGTACTTC.

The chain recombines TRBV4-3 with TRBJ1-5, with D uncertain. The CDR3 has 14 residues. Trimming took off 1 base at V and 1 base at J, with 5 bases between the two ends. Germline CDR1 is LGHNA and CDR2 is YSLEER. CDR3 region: CASSQVGSNQPQHF. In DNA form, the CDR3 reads TGCGCCAGCAGCCAAGTTGGGAGCAATCAGCCCCAGCATTTT.

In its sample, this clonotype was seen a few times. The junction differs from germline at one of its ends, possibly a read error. DNA for the CDR3: TGTGCTAGCAGCACAACAGGGAGTGGGTATGGCTACACCTTC. This codes for CASSTTGSGYGYTF. V usage is TRBV7-7 and J usage is TRBJ1-2, with D possibly being TRBD1 (6 bases). This CDR3 has 14 amino acids. The V gene's germline CDR1 is SSHAT and CDR2 FNYEAQ (reference sequence).

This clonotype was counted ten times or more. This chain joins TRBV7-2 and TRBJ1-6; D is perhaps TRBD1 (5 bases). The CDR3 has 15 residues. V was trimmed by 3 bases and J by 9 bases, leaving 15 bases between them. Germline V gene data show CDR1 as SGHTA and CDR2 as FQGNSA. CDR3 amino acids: CASSLGRDGSSPLHF. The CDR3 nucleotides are TGTGCCAGCAGCTTGGGCAGGGACGGAAGTTCACCCCTCCACTTT. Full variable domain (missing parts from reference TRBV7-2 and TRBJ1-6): GAGVSQSPSNKVTEKGKDVELRCDPISGHTALYWYRQSLGQGLEFLIYFQGNSAPDKSGLPSDRFSAERTGGSVSTLTIQRTQQEDSAVYLCASSLGRDGSSPLHFGNGTRLTVT.

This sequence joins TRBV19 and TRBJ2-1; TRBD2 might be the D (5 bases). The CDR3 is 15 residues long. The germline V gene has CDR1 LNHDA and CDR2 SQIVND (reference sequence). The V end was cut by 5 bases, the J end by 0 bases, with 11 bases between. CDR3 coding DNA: TGTGCCAGTAGTGTGAGCGACTACTCCTACAATGAGCAGTTCTTC. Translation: CASSVSDYSYNEQFF.

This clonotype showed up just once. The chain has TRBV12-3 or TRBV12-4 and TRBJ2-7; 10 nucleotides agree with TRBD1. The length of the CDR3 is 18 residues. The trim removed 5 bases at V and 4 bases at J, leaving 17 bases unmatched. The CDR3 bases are TGTGCCAGCAGTCCTAGCAGCCCCGGGACAGGGGAGTCGTACGAGCAGTACTTC. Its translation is CASSPSSPGTGESYEQYF.

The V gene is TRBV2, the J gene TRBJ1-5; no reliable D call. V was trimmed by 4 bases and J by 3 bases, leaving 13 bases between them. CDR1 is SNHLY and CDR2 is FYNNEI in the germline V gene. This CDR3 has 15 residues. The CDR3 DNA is TGTGCCAGCAGTGGTCATGGGGTAATCAATCAGCCCCAGCATTTT. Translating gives CASSGHGVINQPQHF.

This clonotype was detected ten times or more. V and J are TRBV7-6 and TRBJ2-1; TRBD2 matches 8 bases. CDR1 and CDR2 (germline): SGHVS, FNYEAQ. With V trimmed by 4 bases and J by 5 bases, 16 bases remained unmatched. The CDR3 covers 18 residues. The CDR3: CASSSRATTSGGDNEQFF. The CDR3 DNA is TGTGCCAGCAGCTCCAGGGCCACCACTAGCGGCGGGGACAATGAGCAGTTCTTC.

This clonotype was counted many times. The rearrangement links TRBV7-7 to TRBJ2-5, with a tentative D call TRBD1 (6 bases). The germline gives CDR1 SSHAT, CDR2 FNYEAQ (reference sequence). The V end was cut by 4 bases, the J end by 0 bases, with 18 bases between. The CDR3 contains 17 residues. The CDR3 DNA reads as TGTGCCAGCAGCTCGCGTAATCCCTGGACAGACCAAGAGACCCAGTACTTC. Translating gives CASSSRNPWTDQETQYF. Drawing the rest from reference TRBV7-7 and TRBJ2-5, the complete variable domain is GAGVSQSPRYKVTKRGQDVTLRCDPISSHATLYWYQQALGQGPEFLTYFNYEAQPDKSGLPSDRFSAERPEGSISTLTIQRTEQRDSAMYRCASSSRNPWTDQETQYFGPGTRLLVL.

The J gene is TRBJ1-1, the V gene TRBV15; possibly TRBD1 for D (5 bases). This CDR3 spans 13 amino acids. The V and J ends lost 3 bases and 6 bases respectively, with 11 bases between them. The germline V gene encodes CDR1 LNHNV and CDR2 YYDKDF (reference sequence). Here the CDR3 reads CATSSSGWAEAFF. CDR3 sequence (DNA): TGTGCCACCAGCAGCTCAGGGTGGGCTGAAGCTTTCTTT.

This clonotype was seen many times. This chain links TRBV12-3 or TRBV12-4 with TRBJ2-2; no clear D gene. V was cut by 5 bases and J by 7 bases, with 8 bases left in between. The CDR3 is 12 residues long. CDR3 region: CASSIVRGELFF. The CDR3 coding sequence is TGTGCCAGCAGTATAGTTCGCGGGGAGCTGTTTTTT.

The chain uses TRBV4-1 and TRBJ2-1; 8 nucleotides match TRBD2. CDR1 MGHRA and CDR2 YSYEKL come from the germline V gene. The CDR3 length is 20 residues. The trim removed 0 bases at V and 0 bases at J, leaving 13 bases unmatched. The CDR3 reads CASSQDPGTSGKFSYNEQFF. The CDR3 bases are TGCGCCAGCAGCCAAGATCCCGGAACTAGCGGAAAGTTCTCCTACAATGAGCAGTTCTTC.

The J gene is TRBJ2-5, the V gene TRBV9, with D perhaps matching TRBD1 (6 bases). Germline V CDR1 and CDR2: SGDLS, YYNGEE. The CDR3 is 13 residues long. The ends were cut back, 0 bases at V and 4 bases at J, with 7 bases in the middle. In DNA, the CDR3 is TGTGCCAGCAGCGTAGAGGGGGTAGAGACCCAGTACTTC. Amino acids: CASSVEGVETQYF.

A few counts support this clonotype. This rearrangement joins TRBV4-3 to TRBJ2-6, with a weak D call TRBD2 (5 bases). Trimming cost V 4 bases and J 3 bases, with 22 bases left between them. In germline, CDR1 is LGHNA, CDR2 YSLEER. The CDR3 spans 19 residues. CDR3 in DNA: TGCGCCAGCAGCCCCTCTCCTGAAGGGAGCTTGGGTGGGGCCAACGTCCTGACTTTC. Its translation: CASSPSPEGSLGGANVLTF.